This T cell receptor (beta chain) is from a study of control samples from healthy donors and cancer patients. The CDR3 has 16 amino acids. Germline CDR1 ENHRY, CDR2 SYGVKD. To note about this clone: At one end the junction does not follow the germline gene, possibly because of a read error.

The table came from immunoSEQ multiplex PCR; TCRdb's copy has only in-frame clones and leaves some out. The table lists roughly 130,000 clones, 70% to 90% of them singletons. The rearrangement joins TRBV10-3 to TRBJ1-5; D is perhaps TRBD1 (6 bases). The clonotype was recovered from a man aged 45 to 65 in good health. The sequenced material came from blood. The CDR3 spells CATQGGGGRSSQPQHF. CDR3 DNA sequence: TGTGCCACACAAGGAGGGGGGGGAAGGAGCAGTCAGCCCCAGCATTTT.